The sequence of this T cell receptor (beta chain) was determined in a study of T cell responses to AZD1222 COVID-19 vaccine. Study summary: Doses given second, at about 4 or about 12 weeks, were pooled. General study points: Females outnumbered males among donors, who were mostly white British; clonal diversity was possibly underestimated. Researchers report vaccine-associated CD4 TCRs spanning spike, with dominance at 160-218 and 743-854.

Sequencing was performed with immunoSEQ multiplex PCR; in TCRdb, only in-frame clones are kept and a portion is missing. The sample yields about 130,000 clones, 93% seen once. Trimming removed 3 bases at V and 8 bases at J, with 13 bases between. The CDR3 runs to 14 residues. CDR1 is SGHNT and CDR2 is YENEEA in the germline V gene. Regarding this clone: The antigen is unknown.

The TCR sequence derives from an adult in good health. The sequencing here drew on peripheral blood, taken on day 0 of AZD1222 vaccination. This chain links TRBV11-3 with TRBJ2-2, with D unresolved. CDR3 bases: TGTGCCAGCAGCTTTCGGTTTGAGAGGGGGGAGCTGTTTTTT. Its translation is CASSFRFERGELFF.